This T cell receptor beta chain was sequenced in a study of early T cells in non-severe SARS-CoV-2 infection. Study-wide context: From unsorted whole blood, bulk RNA was sequenced, and the chains remained unpaired. Study-wide points: Matches to VDJdb favored anti-spike CD8 responses and missed private and CD4 specificities.

V dropped 5 bases and J dropped 9; count of bases not matched to a gene: 9. Germline CDR1 and CDR2: GTSNPN and SVGIG (reference sequence). CDR3 length: 13 residues. MiXCR, run by TCRdb on the 5' RACE reads, gives a single entry per CDR3 protein. The top ten clones hold approximately 9.6% of a sample with 50,000 or so distinct CDR3 sequences, about 12% of them seen once. In its sample, this clonotype was seen many times. Antigen unknown. The sample was whole blood. The J gene is TRBJ2-7, the V gene TRBV30; 11 bases are shared with TRBD1. The receptor was isolated from an adult who was a healthcare worker with PCR-confirmed SARS-CoV-2 infection or an uninfected control (not recorded which). In nucleotides, the CDR3 is TGTGCCTGGGCGCAGGGACAGGGGGTTTTGCAGTACTTC. This encodes CAWAQGQGVLQYF.